This TCR beta chain was identified in a study of blood T cell repertoires in COVID-19. Across the study: Researchers got acute and convalescent COVID-19 samples from the United States, Italy and Spain.

The V gene's germline CDR1 is GTSNPN and CDR2 SVGIG (reference sequence). Trimming left V 1 base short and J 3 bases short, with 9 bases between. The CDR3 runs to 13 residues. The table came from immunoSEQ multiplex PCR; TCRdb's copy has only in-frame clones and leaves some out. The sample holds 150,000 to 200,000 clones; over 80% are singletons and the top ten take approximately 8.1%. The clonotype was recovered from a woman in her sixties or seventies with COVID-19, enrolled during active disease. The sequencing sample was made of peripheral blood. The chain joins TRBV30 to TRBJ1-2, with D uncertain. CDR3 sequence: CAWSAGRDYGYTF. Here the CDR3 DNA reads TGTGCCTGGAGTGCCGGCCGGGACTATGGCTACACCTTC.